This T cell receptor (beta chain) was retrieved from a study of blood T cell repertoires in COVID-19. Study context: COVID-19 samples, acute and convalescent, were from the United States, Italy and Spain. PBMCs, B-cell-depleted T cells, or T cells were the source of the cDNA or gDNA that made up the material.

As originally analysed: It was from reference gene primer amplification that nucleated cell counts were estimated. The data were produced by immunoSEQ multiplex PCR, yet TCRdb's version contains in-frame clones alone and is incomplete. V and J calls and clone size are as listed in that table; D and trimming were resolved from the DNA. Among some 180,000 clones, 70% to 80% were seen once, and the ten largest hold around 8.1%. This TCR was recovered from a woman aged 45-59 years with active or convalescent COVID-19. Sequenced: peripheral blood.

The chain's CDR3 is CASSPGTGGNEQFF. CDR3 nucleotide sequence: TGTGCCAGCAGCCCCGGGACAGGGGGCAATGAGCAGTTCTTC. This rearrangement joins TRBV7-2 to TRBJ2-1, with 11 bases aligning to TRBD1. The germline gives CDR1 SGHTA, CDR2 FQGNSA. The length of the CDR3 is 14 residues. After removal of 5 bases from V and 6 bases from J, the junction contained 3 bases not matched to a gene.